The present TCR beta chain was sequenced within a study of yellow fever vaccine responses in identical twins. Study-level results: Twins' vaccine T cell response reportedly gave the appearance of partial convergence and partial personalization.

Germline V gene sequence: CDR1 DFQATT, CDR2 SNEGSKA (reference sequence). CDR3 size: 13 residues. Trimming took off 6 bases at V and 3 bases at J, with 15 bases between the two ends. TCRdb fed the RT-PCR reads into MiXCR, producing one record per CDR3 protein. The table shows about 10,000 distinct CDR3 sequences, with approximately 87% occurring only once. Points on this clonotype: Its antigen is not identified.

The starting material was T cells from blood (PBMCs), unsorted or a sorted subset (not recorded which), obtained before or after yellow fever vaccination (not recorded which). The receptor comes from a woman aged 18-35 years who received the yellow fever vaccine. The rearrangement links TRBV20-1 to TRBJ2-7, with D possibly TRBD1 on 5 matching bases. The CDR3 region is CSASAGPNYEQYV. CDR3 coding DNA: TGCAGTGCATCGGCAGGGCCGAACTACGAGCAGTACGTC.